This record concerns one T cell receptor beta chain sequence. What it binds is not known. An end of the junction does not agree with germline; a read error may underlie this. The data belong to a study of human T cells and chemical hapten exposure. As for the study in general: Per-sample TCR yield variability stemmed mainly from small pooled library volume differences. Study-wide points: With regard to DPC sensitization, TCRs above 1 in 1000 frequency did not change.

Separate cDNA molecules received unique molecular identifiers, which the library attached to them. As processed by the authors: TCR counts had a median of about 99,000 per sample and spanned roughly 23,224 to 690,600. A single record per CDR3 protein comes from TCRdb applying MiXCR to the RACE reads. These V and J calls originate from TCRdb's pipeline instead of the authors' own analysis. The data show under 50,000 distinct CDR3 sequences, approximately 4% seen once. Time point meaning: healthy volunteer bleed at 6 weeks. Unfractionated whole blood yielded total RNA. The CDR3 spans 14 residues. The TCR sequence derives from a human donor in good health. Some clones in this sample may be carry-over from other donors' samples. Material for sequencing was whole blood. This rearrangement joins TRBV12-3 or TRBV12-4 to TRBJ2-1, with 9 bases fitting TRBD2. The CDR3 here is CASSLAGIRDEQFF. Written as DNA, the CDR3 is TGTGCCAGCAGTCTAGCGGGAATCAGGGATGAGCAGTTCTTC.